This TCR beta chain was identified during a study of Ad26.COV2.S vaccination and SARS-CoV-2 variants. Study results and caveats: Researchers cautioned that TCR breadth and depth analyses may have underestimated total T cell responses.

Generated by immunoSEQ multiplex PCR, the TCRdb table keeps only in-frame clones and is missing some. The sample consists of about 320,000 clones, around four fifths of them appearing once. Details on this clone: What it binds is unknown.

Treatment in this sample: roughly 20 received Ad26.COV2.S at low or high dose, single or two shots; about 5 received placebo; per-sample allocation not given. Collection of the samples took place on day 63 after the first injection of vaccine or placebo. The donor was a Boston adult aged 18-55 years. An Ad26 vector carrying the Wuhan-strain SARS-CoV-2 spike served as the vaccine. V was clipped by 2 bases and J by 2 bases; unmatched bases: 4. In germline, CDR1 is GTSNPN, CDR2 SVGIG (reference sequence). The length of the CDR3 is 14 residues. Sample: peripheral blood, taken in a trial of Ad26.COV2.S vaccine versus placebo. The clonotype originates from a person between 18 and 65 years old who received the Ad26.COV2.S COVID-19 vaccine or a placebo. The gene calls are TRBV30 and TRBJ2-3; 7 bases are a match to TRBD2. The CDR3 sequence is CAWSRAGPTDTQYF. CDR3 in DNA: TGTGCCTGGAGTCGAGCGGGGCCCACAGATACGCAGTATTTT.